These 28 T cell receptor beta chains share one sample of origin, sequenced in a study of cytomegalovirus exposure and HLA in healthy donors. It was with 60 Vbeta and 13 Jbeta primers that the PCR ran. Repertoires were generated with immunoSEQ multiplex PCR, while TCRdb's copy carries only in-frame clones and drops some. This repertoire includes 53,000 or so clones. The sample consisted of PBMCs. All receptors derive from a man aged 18 to 35 in good health and CMV-seropositive.

The chain employs TRBV19 and TRBJ2-5; TRBD1 is a possible D gene (8 bases). The ends were cut back, 3 bases at V and 5 bases at J, with 19 bases in the middle. CDR1 LNHDA and CDR2 SQIVND come from the germline V gene (reference sequence). The CDR3 is 16 residues long. The CDR3, as DNA: TGTGCCAGTAGTATCGGAAGCGGGACAGGCCGGGAGACCCAGTACTTC. Encoded protein: CASSIGSGTGRETQYF. Drawing the rest from reference TRBV19 and TRBJ2-5, the complete variable domain is DGGITQSPKYLFRKEGQNVTLSCEQNLNHDAMYWYRQDPGQGLRLIYYSQIVNDFQKGDIAEGYSVSREKKESFPLTVTSAQKNPTAFYLCASSIGSGTGRETQYFGPGTRLLVL.

The CDR3 nucleotides read TGTGCCAGTAGTCTCCCACTCCGGGACAGGTCCTCTGGGGCCAACGTCCTGACTTTC. This translates into CASSLPLRDRSSGANVLTF. J is TRBJ2-6 and V is TRBV19; 8 bases agree with TRBD1. This CDR3 comprises 19 residues. The V and J ends lost 5 bases and 0 bases, in that order; junction bases with no gene match: 12. Germline loops: CDR1 LNHDA, CDR2 SQIVND (reference sequence). Drawing the rest from reference TRBV19 and TRBJ2-6, the complete variable domain is DGGITQSPKYLFRKEGQNVTLSCEQNLNHDAMYWYRQDPGQGLRLIYYSQIVNDFQKGDIAEGYSVSREKKESFPLTVTSAQKNPTAFYLCASSLPLRDRSSGANVLTFGAGSRLTVL.

This chain links TRBV5-1 with TRBJ2-7, with a possible D match to TRBD2 (6 bases). CDR3 size: 12 residues. In germline, CDR1 is SGHRS, CDR2 YFSETQ. V lost 8 bases and J 5 bases, leaving 14 bases between the germline ends. The CDR3 spells CARDSGRDEQYF. Here the CDR3 DNA reads TGCGCCAGGGATAGCGGACGGGACGAGCAGTACTTC.

CDR3: CASSPRAGAVYNEQFF. In nucleotides, the CDR3 is TGTGCCAGCTCACCTAGGGCAGGGGCGGTCTACAATGAGCAGTTCTTC. The V call is TRBV18, the J call TRBJ2-1; D is perhaps TRBD1 (6 bases). Germline V gene data show CDR1 as KGHSH and CDR2 as LQKENI. The CDR3 consists of 16 residues. V dropped 3 bases and J dropped 3 bases, with 15 bases sitting between them.

The chain is built from TRBV6-5 and TRBJ2-2, with 7 bases aligning to TRBD1. The CDR3 is 16 amino acids. Germline V gives CDR1 MNHEY, CDR2 SVGAGI. V shed 2 bases, J shed 0 bases, and the junction held 3 bases outside the gene matches. CDR3 nucleotides: TGTGCCAGCAGTTACGACAGGGTCCCGAACACCGGGGAGCTGTTTTTT. Residues: CASSYDRVPNTGELFF.

The gene calls are TRBV5-1 and TRBJ2-5, with a possible D match to TRBD1 (5 bases). The CDR3 is made up of 13 amino acids. Germline lookup yields CDR1 SGHRS and CDR2 YFSETQ. Trimming took off 4 bases at V and 2 bases at J, with 9 bases between the two ends. CDR3 coding DNA: TGCGCCAGCAGCGGACACCTACAAGAGACCCAGTACTTC. As protein: CASSGHLQETQYF.

The genes are TRBV4-1 and TRBJ2-5, with a weak D call TRBD2 (6 bases). Gene TRBJ2-7 matches the end of the DNA better, so the J call may be wrong. The V gene's germline CDR1 is MGHRA and CDR2 YSYEKL. This CDR3 contains 11 residues. The CDR3 nucleotides are TGCGCCAGCAACGGGGGAGACGAGCAGTACTTC. Encoded protein: CASNGGDEQYF.

The rearrangement links TRBV19 to TRBJ2-2, with TRBD2 matching over 12 bases. Germline CDR1 LNHDA, CDR2 SQIVND (reference sequence). The CDR3 sequence is 15 residues long. Losses at the gene ends were 7 bases for V and 3 bases for J; bases not matched to a gene: 3. In nucleotides, the CDR3 is TGTGCCAGTAACCTAGCGGGAGGGTACACCGGGGAGCTGTTTTTT. Its translation is CASNLAGGYTGELFF.

The chain has TRBV5-1 and TRBJ2-7; the D gene is possibly TRBD2 (7 bases). V was cut by 0 bases and J by 5 bases, with 12 bases left in between. The germline gives CDR1 SGHRS, CDR2 YFSETQ. The CDR3 is made up of 14 amino acids. The CDR3 sequence: CASSLAGGGDEQYF. CDR3 bases: TGCGCCAGCAGCTTGGCGGGGGGCGGCGACGAGCAGTACTTC. The complete variable domain, with remaining parts taken from reference TRBV5-1 and TRBJ2-7, reads KAGVTQTPRYLIKTRGQQVTLSCSPISGHRSVSWYQQTPGQGLQFLFEYFSETQRNKGNFPGRFSGRQFSNSRSEMNVSTLELGDSALYLCASSLAGGGDEQYFGPGTRLTVT.

The rearrangement uses TRBV2 and TRBJ2-1; 10 bases map to TRBD2. The germline V gene has CDR1 SNHLY and CDR2 FYNNEI. The CDR3 has 18 amino acids. Trimming at V came to 10 bases and at J to 9 bases, leaving 24 bases not matched to a gene. DNA of the CDR3: TGTGCCACCTCATTCACCTTTGCGGGAGCGGGAGGGCCGGGTGAGCAGTTCTTC. It yields the protein CATSFTFAGAGGPGEQFF.

CDR3 sequence: CATRPPLGNEQFF. The CDR3 coding sequence is TGTGCCACCAGACCACCGCTAGGCAATGAGCAGTTCTTC. V and J are TRBV15 and TRBJ2-1; no firm D call. CDR3 size: 13 residues. Trimming removed 6 bases at V and 6 bases at J, with 12 bases between. In germline, CDR1 is LNHNV, CDR2 YYDKDF (reference sequence). Combining the CDR3 with reference TRBV15 and TRBJ2-1 gives the whole variable domain DAMVIQNPRYQVTQFGKPVTLSCSQTLNHNVMYWYQQKSSQAPKLLFHYYDKDFNNEADTPDNFQSRRPNTSFCFLDIRSPGLGDTAMYLCATRPPLGNEQFFGPGTRLTVL.

As for this clone: Other DNA sequences in the same sample also yield this CDR3. The rearrangement links TRBV7-9 to TRBJ2-7; 11 nucleotides agree with TRBD2. This CDR3 comprises 17 residues. The ends lost 1 base at V and 4 bases at J; junction bases unmatched: 9. The V gene's germline CDR1 is SEHNR and CDR2 FQNEAQ (reference sequence). In DNA, the CDR3 is TGTGCCAGCAGCTTAGTTGCCGGGGGACTAGCGGTTTACGAGCAGTACTTC. It specifies CASSLVAGGLAVYEQYF.

The CDR3 sequence is CAKQVLSTSYEQYF. CDR3 nucleotide sequence: TGTGCCAAGCAGGTCCTCTCAACATCCTACGAGCAGTACTTC. The V gene is TRBV2, the J gene TRBJ2-7; D unclear. V lost 10 bases to trimming and J lost 1 base, with 17 bases between them. This CDR3 spans 14 amino acids. Germline CDR1 is SNHLY and CDR2 is FYNNEI.

This chain joins TRBV30 and TRBJ2-3; 7 bases agree with TRBD1. Germline CDR1 GTSNPN, CDR2 SVGIG (reference sequence). Trimming cost V 0 bases and J 6 bases; bases outside gene matches: 9. This CDR3 region has 15 residues. Here the CDR3 reads CAWSVTHRGGDTQYF. Written as DNA, the CDR3 is TGTGCCTGGAGTGTAACCCACAGGGGCGGGGATACGCAGTATTTT.

The chain recombines TRBV28 with TRBJ1-3; D is ambiguous. The germline CDR1 and CDR2 sequences are MDHEN and SYDVKM. Between the trimmed V and J ends, which lost 4 bases and 0 bases, there was a span of 7 bases. This CDR3 region has 14 residues. The CDR3 DNA reads TGTGCCAGCAGTTCGGCGGACTCTGGAAACACCATATATTTT. Translated: CASSSADSGNTIYF.

The chain has TRBV5-5 and TRBJ2-5, with D possibly matching TRBD1 (7 bases). Germline V gene sequence: CDR1 SGHKS, CDR2 YYEKEE (reference sequence). There are 14 residues in the CDR3. V was cut by 4 bases and J by 1 base, with 11 bases left in between. The CDR3, as DNA: TGTGCCAGCAGCGCGGGACAGCTCCAAGAGACCCAGTACTTC. Protein: CASSAGQLQETQYF.

The V call is TRBV6-6, the J call TRBJ2-5; 9 bases fit TRBD1. V dropped 5 bases and J dropped 5; count of bases not matched to a gene: 0. CDR1 is MNHNY and CDR2 is SVGAGI in the germline V gene (reference sequence). The CDR3 covers 12 residues. CDR3 protein: CASSGQGETQYF. CDR3 sequence (DNA): TGTGCCAGCAGTGGACAGGGGGAGACCCAGTACTTC.

The V call is TRBV5-1, the J call TRBJ2-7; D possibly corresponds to TRBD2 (6 bases). Germline assignment: CDR1 SGHRS and CDR2 YFSETQ. Trimming cost V 0 bases and J 3 bases, with 10 bases left between them. This CDR3 spans 14 amino acids. The CDR3 protein is CASSLGVSGYEQYF. CDR3 DNA: TGCGCCAGCAGCTTGGGTGTTAGCGGCTACGAGCAGTACTTC.

The rearrangement joins TRBV27 to TRBJ2-7; 10 bases match TRBD2. V was pared by 6 bases and J by 4 bases, with 18 bases of the junction left unmatched. Germline lookup yields CDR1 MNHEY and CDR2 SMNVEV (reference sequence). The CDR3 sequence is 18 residues long. CDR3 protein: CASSSWRASGSGGYEQYF. CDR3 nucleotides: TGTGCCAGCAGCTCCTGGCGGGCTAGCGGGAGTGGAGGGTACGAGCAGTACTTC.

The gene calls are TRBV30 and TRBJ2-1, with 8 bases fitting TRBD1. This CDR3 spans 16 amino acids. Germline V gives CDR1 GTSNPN, CDR2 SVGIG (reference sequence). Trimming cost V 0 bases and J 2 bases; bases outside gene matches: 6. CDR3 protein: CAWSVAGGHPYNEQFF. The CDR3, as DNA: TGTGCCTGGAGTGTAGCAGGGGGCCATCCCTACAATGAGCAGTTCTTC.

The CDR3: CASSSRIVGYTF. CDR3 in DNA: TGTGCCAGCAGTTCCCGAATAGTTGGCTACACCTTC. J is TRBJ1-2 and V is TRBV28; unclear D gene. The CDR3 totals 12 residues. CDR1 MDHEN and CDR2 SYDVKM come from the germline V gene. V dropped 4 bases and J dropped 7 bases, with 10 bases sitting between them.

The chain joins TRBV28 to TRBJ2-7, with D perhaps TRBD2 (6 bases). V was shortened by 2 bases and J by 2 bases, with 13 bases between the two germline ends. The CDR3 loop spans 15 amino acids. Germline V CDR1 and CDR2: MDHEN, SYDVKM. The CDR3 sequence is CASSLGAGGPYEQYF. CDR3 DNA: TGTGCCAGCAGTTTAGGGGCCGGGGGTCCCTACGAGCAGTACTTC.

The chain has TRBV6-1 and TRBJ2-7; 7 positions match TRBD1. CDR1 and CDR2 from the germline V gene are MNHNS and SASEGT. Losses at the gene ends were 6 bases for V and 3 bases for J; bases not matched to a gene: 2. The CDR3 totals 12 residues. CDR3 residues: CASRGQYYEQYF. CDR3 bases: TGTGCCAGCAGGGGACAGTACTACGAGCAGTACTTC.

V and J are TRBV28 and TRBJ2-3; 10 nucleotides line up with TRBD1. The germline CDR1 and CDR2 sequences are MDHEN and SYDVKM. CDR3 size: 15 residues. Germline trimming cut 8 bases from V and 3 bases from J; bases unmatched to any gene: 8. CDR3 in amino acids: CASAPPGQGTDTQYF. The CDR3, as DNA: TGTGCCAGCGCCCCCCCGGGACAGGGGACAGATACGCAGTATTTT.

The chain joins TRBV27 to TRBJ2-3, with unresolved D. The length of the CDR3 is 16 residues. Germline assignment: CDR1 MNHEY and CDR2 SMNVEV (reference sequence). The ends were cut back, 6 bases at V and 3 bases at J, with 19 bases in the middle. The CDR3 DNA reads TGTGCCAGCAGAAATTACCCAGGTAAAGGAACAGATACGCAGTATTTT. Its translation is CASRNYPGKGTDTQYF.

V is TRBV7-8 and J is TRBJ1-1; TRBD1 matches 7 bases. After removal of 3 bases from V and 6 bases from J, the junction contained 4 bases not matched to a gene. This CDR3 comprises 13 residues. Germline CDR1 is SGHVS and CDR2 is FQNEAQ. CDR3 DNA sequence: TGTGCCAGCAGCTTCAGGGGGTTGGCTGAAGCTTTCTTT. Translation gives CASSFRGLAEAFF. The full variable domain, rest sourced from reference TRBV7-8 and TRBJ1-1, is GAGVSQSPRYKVAKRGQDVALRCDPISGHVSLFWYQQALGQGPEFLTYFQNEAQLDKSGLPSDRFFAERPEGSVSTLKIQRTQQEDSAVYLCASSFRGLAEAFFGQGTRLTVV.

The chain links TRBV7-7 to TRBJ2-2; TRBD2 aligns across 7 bases. This CDR3 has 16 residues. V dropped 4 bases and J dropped 0; count of bases not matched to a gene: 5. CDR1 is SSHAT and CDR2 is FNYEAQ in the germline V gene (reference sequence). The DNA of the CDR3 is TGTGCCAGCAGCTCGTTAGCGGGCCCGAACACCGGGGAGCTGTTTTTT. Its translation: CASSSLAGPNTGELFF.

The chain recombines TRBV6-1 with TRBJ1-2, with D perhaps matching TRBD1 (6 bases). V was clipped by 0 bases and J by 7 bases, with 15 bases between them. The CDR3 extends over 15 amino acids. CDR1 and CDR2 from the germline V gene are MNHNS and SASEGT. CDR3 amino acids: CASSEARRGLGGYTF. The CDR3 nucleotides are TGTGCCAGCAGTGAAGCGCGCAGGGGCTTGGGTGGCTACACCTTC.